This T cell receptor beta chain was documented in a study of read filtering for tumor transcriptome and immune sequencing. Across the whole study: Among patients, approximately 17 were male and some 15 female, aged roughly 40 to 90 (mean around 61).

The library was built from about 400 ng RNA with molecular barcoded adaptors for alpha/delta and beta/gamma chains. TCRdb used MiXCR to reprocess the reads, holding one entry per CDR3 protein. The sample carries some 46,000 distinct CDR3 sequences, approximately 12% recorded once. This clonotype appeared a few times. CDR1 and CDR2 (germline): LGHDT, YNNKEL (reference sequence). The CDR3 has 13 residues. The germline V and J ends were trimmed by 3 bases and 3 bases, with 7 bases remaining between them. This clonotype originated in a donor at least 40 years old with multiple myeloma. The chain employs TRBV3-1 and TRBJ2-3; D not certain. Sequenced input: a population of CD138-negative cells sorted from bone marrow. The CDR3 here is CASSHWDTDTQYF. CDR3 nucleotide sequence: TGTGCCAGCAGCCACTGGGATACAGATACGCAGTATTTT.